The rows below give T cell receptor beta chains drawn from one sample of a study of lymphopenia after photon versus proton radiotherapy. This table comes from immunoSEQ multiplex PCR, and its TCRdb copy is limited to in-frame clones, with some not included. The sample has roughly 150,000 clones, 75% to 90% seen once. Specimen: peripheral blood, collected from a patient treated with photon-based radiotherapy. Every receptor here comes from a man over 45 with gastric cancer. Each CDR3 is given with its conserved first and last residue.

V gene,CDR3 protein
TRBV19,CASSLRTATSEQYF
TRBV5-3,CARSWRGRAYEQFF
TRBV9,CASSVKNSGANVLTF
TRBV21-1,CASSKAGQGPSQPQHF
TRBV18,CASSPGQENYGYTF
TRBV2,CASSDLLTGGNQPQHF
TRBV11-2,CASSLSVRREISYNEQFF
TRBV19,CASTQGDYGYTF
TRBV19,CASSMGQGFGGELFF
TRBV2,CASTPDESGYGYTF
TRBV11-2,CASSPWGWGKNIQYF
TRBV7-2,CASSPDFGSQETQYF
TRBV5-1,CASSFDTFGNTIYF
TRBV19,CASSNGQGVVNQPQHF
TRBV29-1,CSVVGNQRGAFF
TRBV11-3,CASSLEGGRGEQFF
TRBV19,CASRQTGALYEQYF
TRBV19,CASRPKTYGYTF
TRBV6-4,CASSNSMGLYNEQFF
TRBV30,CAWSGGGNTIYF
TRBV15,CATSRVPGTTSYEQYF
TRBV5-4,CASSVESLAKNIQYF
TRBV25-1,CASSIASGYNEQFF
TRBV6-4,CASSPTGWNTEAFF
TRBV5-1,CASSLISRTSDEQYF
TRBV4-1,CASSQDPNEGSHYGYTF
TRBV7-2,CASSLVSLGAFF
TRBV11-2,CASSLSGAVRNQPQHF
TRBV2,CASTLGAVRWETQYF
TRBV30,CAWSPQGGIGGYTF
TRBV18,CASSATWDREAFF
TRBV18,CASSPGQGIEGYTF
TRBV7-8,CASSSLGTASTDTQYF
TRBV7-2,CASTTPTLHNEQFF
TRBV6-6,CASRPTSGRTYEQYF
TRBV11-2,CASRFTSGATGELFF
TRBV11-2,CASSPRRGQANEQFF
TRBV30,CAWGVSTDTQYF
TRBV19,CASRASGTSGSNEQFF
TRBV18,CASSPGQGLSGANVLTF
TRBV5-6,CASSLSSGELFF
TRBV19,CASSRVGSDYGYTF
TRBV9,CASSVLEVNEKLFF
TRBV4-1,CASSQGDRSYNEQFF
TRBV20-1,CSAKEDTQYF
TRBV5-1,CASSNVGPTGSGANVLTF
TRBV4-1,CASTPVGSGNTIYF
TRBV18,CASSLGLADTYEQYF